What follows is one T cell receptor (beta chain) and its context. What it binds is unknown. CDR1 and CDR2 from the germline V gene are SGHTA and FQGTGA. The CDR3 covers 14 residues. The data stem from a study of blood T cells in healthy people across ages. Findings and caveats of the study: Compared with aged donors, long-lived donors showed fewer expanded clones, suggesting selection.

Sample-barcoded 5' priming and a J-beta primer mix drove a second PCR of about 7 to 12 cycles. Any given sample supplied a minimum of 2.5 million CDR3-containing paired-end reads. MiXCR was run by TCRdb on the 5' RACE reads, yielding one entry per CDR3 protein. The sample holds roughly 700,000 distinct CDR3 sequences, around 25% seen once. These data were likewise used in another study, on T cells of mothers and their children. This second study notes: Every microgram of extracted RNA entered cDNA synthesis, approximately 1.5 ug per 15 ul. Every mother produced more than 9.5 million TCR beta CDR3 reads, whereas every child provided around 3 million.

V is TRBV7-3 and J is TRBJ2-5, with 9 bases identical to TRBD1. TRBJ2-7 matches the DNA end more closely, so the J call is doubtful. The sample comprised blood. This receptor was obtained from a boy younger than 18 in good health. As DNA, the CDR3 is TGTGCCAGCAGTCCGACAGGGGGATTGGTCGAGCAGTACTTC. Translating it yields CASSPTGGLVEQYF.